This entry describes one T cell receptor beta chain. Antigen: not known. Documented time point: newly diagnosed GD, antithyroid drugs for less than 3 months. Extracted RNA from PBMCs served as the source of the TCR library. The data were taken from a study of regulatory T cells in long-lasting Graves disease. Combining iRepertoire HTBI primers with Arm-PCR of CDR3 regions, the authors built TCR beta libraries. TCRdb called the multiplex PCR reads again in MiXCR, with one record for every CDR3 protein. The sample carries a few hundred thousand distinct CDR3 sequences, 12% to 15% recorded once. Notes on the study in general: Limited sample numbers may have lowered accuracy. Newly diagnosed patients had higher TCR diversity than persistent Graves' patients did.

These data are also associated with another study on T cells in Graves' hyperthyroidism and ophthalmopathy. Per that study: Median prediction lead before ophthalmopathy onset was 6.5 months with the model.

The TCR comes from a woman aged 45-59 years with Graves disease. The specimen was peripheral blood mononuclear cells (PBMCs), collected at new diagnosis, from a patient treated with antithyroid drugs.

The CDR3 DNA follows: TGCAGTGCTAGTACGGCGGGACTAGCGGGAGACTCCTACGAGCAGTACTTC. Amino acid sequence: CSASTAGLAGDSYEQYF. This chain connects TRBV20-1 to TRBJ2-7, with 14 nucleotides matching TRBD2. Germline V gene sequence: CDR1 DFQATT, CDR2 SNEGSKA (reference sequence). Trimming removed 3 bases from V and 0 bases from J; junction bases left unmatched: 7. The CDR3 has 17 residues.